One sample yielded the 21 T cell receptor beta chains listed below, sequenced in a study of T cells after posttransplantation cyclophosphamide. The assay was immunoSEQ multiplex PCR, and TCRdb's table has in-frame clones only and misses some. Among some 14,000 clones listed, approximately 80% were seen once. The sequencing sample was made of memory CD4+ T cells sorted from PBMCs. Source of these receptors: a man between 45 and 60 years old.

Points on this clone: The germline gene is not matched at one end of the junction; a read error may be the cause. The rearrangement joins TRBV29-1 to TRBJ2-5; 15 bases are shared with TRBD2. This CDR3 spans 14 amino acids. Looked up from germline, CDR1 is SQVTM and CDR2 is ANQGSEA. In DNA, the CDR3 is TGCAGCGTTGGCCAAGGACTAGCGGGAGGGCCCTCCAACTTC. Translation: CSVGQGLAGGPSNF.

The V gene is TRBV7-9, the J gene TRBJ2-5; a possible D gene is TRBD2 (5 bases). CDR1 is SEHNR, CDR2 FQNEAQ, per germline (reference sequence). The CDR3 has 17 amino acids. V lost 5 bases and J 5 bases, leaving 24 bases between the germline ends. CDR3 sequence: CASSPPYLISGVETQYF. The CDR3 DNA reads TGTGCCAGCAGCCCCCCCTATCTTATATCCGGGGTGGAGACCCAGTACTTC.

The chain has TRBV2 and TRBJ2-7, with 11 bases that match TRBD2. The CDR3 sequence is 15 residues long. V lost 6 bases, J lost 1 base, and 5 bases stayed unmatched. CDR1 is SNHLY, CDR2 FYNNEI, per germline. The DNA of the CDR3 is TGTGCCAGCAGGCCGACTAGCGGGGCGTCCTACGAGCAGTACTTC. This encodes CASRPTSGASYEQYF.

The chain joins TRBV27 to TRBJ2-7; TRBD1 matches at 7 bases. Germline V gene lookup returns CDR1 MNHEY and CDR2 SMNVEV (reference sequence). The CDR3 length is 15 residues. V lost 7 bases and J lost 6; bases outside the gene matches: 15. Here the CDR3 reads CASKISWTGSLEQYF. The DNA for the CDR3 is TGTGCCAGCAAGATCTCCTGGACAGGCTCACTCGAGCAGTACTTC.

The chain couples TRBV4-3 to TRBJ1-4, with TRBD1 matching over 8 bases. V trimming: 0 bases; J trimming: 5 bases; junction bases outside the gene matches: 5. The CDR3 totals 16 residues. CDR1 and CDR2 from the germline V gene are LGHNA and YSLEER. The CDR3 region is CASSQDVRGLNEKLFF. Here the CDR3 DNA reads TGCGCCAGCAGCCAAGACGTCAGGGGGCTAAATGAAAAACTGTTTTTT.

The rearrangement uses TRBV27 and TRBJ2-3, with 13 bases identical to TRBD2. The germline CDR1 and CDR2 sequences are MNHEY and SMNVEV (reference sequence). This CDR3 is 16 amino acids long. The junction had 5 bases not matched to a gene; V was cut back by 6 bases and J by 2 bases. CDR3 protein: CASRRLAGGNTDTQYF. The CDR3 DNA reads TGTGCCAGCAGAAGACTAGCGGGGGGAAACACAGATACGCAGTATTTT.

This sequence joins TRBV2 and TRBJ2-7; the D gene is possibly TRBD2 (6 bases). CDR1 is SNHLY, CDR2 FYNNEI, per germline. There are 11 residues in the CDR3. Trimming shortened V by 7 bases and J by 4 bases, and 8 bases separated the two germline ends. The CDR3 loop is CASKLAYEQYF. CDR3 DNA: TGTGCCAGCAAACTAGCTTACGAGCAGTACTTC.

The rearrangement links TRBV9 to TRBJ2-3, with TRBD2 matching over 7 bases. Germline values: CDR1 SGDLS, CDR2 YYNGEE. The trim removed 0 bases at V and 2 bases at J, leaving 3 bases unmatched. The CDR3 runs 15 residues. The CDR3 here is CASSVAAGLTDTQYF. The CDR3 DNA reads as TGTGCCAGCAGCGTAGCAGCGGGACTCACAGATACGCAGTATTTT. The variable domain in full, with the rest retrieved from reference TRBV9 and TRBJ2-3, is DSGVTQTPKHLITATGQRVTLRCSPRSGDLSVYWYQQSLDQGLQFLIQYYNGEERAKGNILERFSAQQFPDLHSELNLSSLELGDSALYFCASSVAAGLTDTQYFGPGTRLTVL.

This CDR3 is CASRPRTAMNTEAFF. CDR3 nucleotides: TGTGCCAGCAGACCAAGGACAGCGATGAACACTGAAGCTTTCTTT. The rearrangement joins TRBV27 to TRBJ1-1; D possibly corresponds to TRBD1 (6 bases). This CDR3 spans 15 amino acids. Germline-derived CDR1 and CDR2 are MNHEY and SMNVEV (reference sequence). The ends were cut back, 6 bases at V and 0 bases at J, with 14 bases in the middle.

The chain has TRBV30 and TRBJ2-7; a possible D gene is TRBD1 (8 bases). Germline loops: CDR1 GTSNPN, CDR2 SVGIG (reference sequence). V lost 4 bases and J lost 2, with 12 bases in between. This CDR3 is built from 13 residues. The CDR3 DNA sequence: TGTGCCTGGAAGCGGGACAGGACCTACGAGCAGTACTTC. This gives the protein CAWKRDRTYEQYF.

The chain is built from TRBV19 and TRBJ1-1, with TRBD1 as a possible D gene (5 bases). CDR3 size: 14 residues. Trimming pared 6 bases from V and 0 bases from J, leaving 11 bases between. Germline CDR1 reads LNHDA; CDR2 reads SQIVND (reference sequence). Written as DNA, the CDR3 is TGTGCCAGTAGCTGGACACCGATGAACACTGAAGCTTTCTTT. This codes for CASSWTPMNTEAFF.

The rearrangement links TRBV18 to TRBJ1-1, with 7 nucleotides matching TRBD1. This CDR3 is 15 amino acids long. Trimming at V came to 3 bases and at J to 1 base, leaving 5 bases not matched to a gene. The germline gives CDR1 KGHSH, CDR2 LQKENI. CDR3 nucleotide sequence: TGTGCCAGCTCACCCTCGGGACAGAGGAACACTGAAGCTTTCTTT. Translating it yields CASSPSGQRNTEAFF.

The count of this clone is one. CDR3 residues: CASSLRDRGPNEQYF. The DNA of the CDR3 is TGTGCCAGCAGCCTCCGGGACAGGGGGCCCAACGAGCAGTACTTC. The chain joins TRBV7-6 to TRBJ2-7; TRBD1 aligns across 12 bases. The CDR3 contains 15 residues. Trimming removed 5 bases from V and 5 bases from J; junction bases left unmatched: 7. The V gene's germline CDR1 is SGHVS and CDR2 FNYEAQ.

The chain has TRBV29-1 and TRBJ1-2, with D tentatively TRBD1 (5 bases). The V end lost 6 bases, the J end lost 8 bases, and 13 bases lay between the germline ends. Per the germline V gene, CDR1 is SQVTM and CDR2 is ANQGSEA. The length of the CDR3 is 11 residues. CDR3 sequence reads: CSVSSGGGYTF. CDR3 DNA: TGCAGCGTATCCTCCGGGGGGGGCTACACCTTC.

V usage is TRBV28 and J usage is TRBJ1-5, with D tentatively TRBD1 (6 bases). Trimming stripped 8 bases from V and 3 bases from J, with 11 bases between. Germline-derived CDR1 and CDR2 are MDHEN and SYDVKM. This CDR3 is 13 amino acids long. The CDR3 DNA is TGTGCCAGCGGAGGACAGTACAATCAGCCCCAGCATTTT. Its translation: CASGGQYNQPQHF.

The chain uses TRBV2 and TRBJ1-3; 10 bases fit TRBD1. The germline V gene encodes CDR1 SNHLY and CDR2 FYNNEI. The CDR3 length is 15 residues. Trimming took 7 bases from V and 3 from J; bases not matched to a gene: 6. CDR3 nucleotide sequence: TGTGCCAGCAAGGGGGACAGGGGCGGTGGAAACACCATATATTTT. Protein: CASKGDRGGGNTIYF.

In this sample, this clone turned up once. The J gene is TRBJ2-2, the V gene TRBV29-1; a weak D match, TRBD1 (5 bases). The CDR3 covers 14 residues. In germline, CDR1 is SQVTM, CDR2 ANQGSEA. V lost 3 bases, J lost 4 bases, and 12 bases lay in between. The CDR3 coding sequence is TGCAGCGTTGAGGCTGGGGCAACCACCGGGGAGCTGTTTTTT. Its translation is CSVEAGATTGELFF.

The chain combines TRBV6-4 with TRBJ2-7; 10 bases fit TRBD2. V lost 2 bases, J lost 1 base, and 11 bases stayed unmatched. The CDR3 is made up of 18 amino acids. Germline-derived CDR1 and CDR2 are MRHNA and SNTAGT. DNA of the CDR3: TGTGCCAGCAGTGACGCCCGTCCCCCTAGCGGGGGTTCCTACGAGCAGTACTTC. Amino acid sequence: CASSDARPPSGGSYEQYF.

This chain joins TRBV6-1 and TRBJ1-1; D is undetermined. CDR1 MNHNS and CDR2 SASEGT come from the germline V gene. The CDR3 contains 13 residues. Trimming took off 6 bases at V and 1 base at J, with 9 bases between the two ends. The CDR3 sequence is CASRTTQNTEAFF. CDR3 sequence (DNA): TGTGCCAGCAGGACTACACAGAACACTGAAGCTTTCTTT.

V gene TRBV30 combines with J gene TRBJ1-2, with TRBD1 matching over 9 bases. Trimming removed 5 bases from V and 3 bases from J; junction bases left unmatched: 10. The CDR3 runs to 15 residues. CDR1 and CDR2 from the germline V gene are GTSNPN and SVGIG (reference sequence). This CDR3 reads CAWATGGAGHYGYTF. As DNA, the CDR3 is TGTGCCTGGGCTACAGGGGGCGCGGGGCACTATGGCTACACCTTC.

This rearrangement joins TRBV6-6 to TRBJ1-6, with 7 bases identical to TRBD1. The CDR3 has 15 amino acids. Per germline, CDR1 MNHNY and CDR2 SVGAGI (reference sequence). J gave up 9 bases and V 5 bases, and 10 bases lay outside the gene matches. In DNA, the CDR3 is TGTGCCAGCAGTGTCGAGACAGGGTCATCTTCACCCCTCCACTTT. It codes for CASSVETGSSSPLHF.